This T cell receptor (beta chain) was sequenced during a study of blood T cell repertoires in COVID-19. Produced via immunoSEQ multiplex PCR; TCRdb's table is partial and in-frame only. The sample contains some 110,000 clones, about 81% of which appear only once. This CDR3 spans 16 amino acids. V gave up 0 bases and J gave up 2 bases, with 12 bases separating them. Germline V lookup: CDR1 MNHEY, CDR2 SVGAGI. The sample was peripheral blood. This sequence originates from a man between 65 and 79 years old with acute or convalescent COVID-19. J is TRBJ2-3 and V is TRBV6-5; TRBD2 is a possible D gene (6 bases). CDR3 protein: CASSYSASAPTDTQYF. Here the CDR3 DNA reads TGTGCCAGCAGTTACTCGGCTAGCGCTCCCACAGATACGCAGTATTTT.